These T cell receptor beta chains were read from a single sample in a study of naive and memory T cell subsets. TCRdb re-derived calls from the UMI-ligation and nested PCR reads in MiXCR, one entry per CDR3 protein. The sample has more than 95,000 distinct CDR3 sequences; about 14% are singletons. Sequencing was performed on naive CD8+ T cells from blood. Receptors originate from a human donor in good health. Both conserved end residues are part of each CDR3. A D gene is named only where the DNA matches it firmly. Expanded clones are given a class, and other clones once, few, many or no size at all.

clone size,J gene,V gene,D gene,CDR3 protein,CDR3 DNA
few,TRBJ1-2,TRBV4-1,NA,CASSQGYRGYTF,TGCGCCAGCAGCCAAGGATATCGCGGCTACACCTTC
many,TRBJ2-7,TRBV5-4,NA,CASSWWGDEQYF,TGTGCCAGCAGCTGGTGGGGTGACGAGCAGTACTTC
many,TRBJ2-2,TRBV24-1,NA,CATSAFRDTGELFF,TGTGCCACCAGTGCATTTCGGGACACCGGGGAGCTGTTTTTT
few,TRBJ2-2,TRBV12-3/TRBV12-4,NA,CASSSGTNTGELFF,TGTGCCAGCAGTTCCGGGACGAACACCGGGGAGCTGTTTTTT
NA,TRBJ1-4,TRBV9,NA,CASSRRRTAEKLFF,TGTGCCAGCAGCCGCCGCCGGACCGCCGAAAAACTGTTTTTT
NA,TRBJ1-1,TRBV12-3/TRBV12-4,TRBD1,CASSLQGGTEAFF,TGTGCCAGCAGTTTACAGGGGGGGACTGAAGCTTTCTTT
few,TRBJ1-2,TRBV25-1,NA,CASSFEDGGRGYTF,TGTGCCAGCAGTTTTGAGGACGGCGGAAGGGGCTACACCTTC
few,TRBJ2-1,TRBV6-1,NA,CASSNIGTLGNEQFF,TGTGCCAGCAGTAACATCGGGACATTAGGCAATGAGCAGTTCTTC
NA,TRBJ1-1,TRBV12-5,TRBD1,CASGFQGAPPLDTEAFF,TGTGCTAGTGGTTTCCAGGGGGCGCCCCCCTTGGACACTGAAGCTTTCTTT
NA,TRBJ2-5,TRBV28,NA,CATKMDQETQYF,TGTGCCACTAAAATGGACCAAGAGACCCAGTACTTC
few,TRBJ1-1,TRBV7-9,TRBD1,CASSLRQGRTEAFF,TGTGCCAGCAGCTTAAGACAGGGGAGGACTGAAGCTTTCTTT
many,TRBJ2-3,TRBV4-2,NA,CASSQDPGRLTDTQYF,TGTGCCAGCAGCCAAGATCCAGGGCGTCTCACAGATACGCAGTATTTT
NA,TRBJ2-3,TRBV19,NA,CASRGPGRNRRYTDTQYF,TGTGCCAGTAGGGGGCCGGGACGCAATAGAAGGTACACAGATACGCAGTATTTT
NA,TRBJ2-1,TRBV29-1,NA,CSVSANNEQFF,TGCAGCGTTTCAGCTAACAATGAGCAGTTCTTC
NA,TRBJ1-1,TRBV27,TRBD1,CASSNQGGMNTEAFF,TGTGCCAGCAGCAATCAGGGGGGAATGAACACTGAAGCTTTCTTT
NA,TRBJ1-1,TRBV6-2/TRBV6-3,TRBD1,CASAGDRYMNTEAFF,TGTGCCAGCGCTGGGGACAGATATATGAACACTGAAGCTTTCTTT
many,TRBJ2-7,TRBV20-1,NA,CSARDPQGYYEQYF,TGCAGTGCTAGAGATCCTCAGGGTTACTACGAGCAGTACTTC
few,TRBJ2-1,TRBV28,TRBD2,CASSLSGGGEQFF,TGTGCCAGCAGTTTATCGGGAGGAGGGGAGCAGTTCTTC
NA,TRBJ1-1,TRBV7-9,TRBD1,CASSRTGGQKAFF,TGTGCCAGCAGCCGGACAGGGGGGCAAAAAGCTTTCTTT
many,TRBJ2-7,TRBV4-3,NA,CASSQEQGRYEQYF,TGCGCCAGCAGCCAAGAACAAGGAAGGTACGAGCAGTACTTC
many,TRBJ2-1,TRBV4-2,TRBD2,CASSQELAGVGNEQFF,TGTGCCAGCAGCCAAGAACTAGCGGGGGTAGGCAATGAGCAGTTCTTC
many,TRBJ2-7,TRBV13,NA,CASSTRDSFYEQYF,TGTGCCAGCAGCACCCGCGACAGTTTCTACGAGCAGTACTTC
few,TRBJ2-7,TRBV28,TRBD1,CAASGPQTGAGEQYF,TGTGCCGCTTCGGGGCCCCAGACAGGGGCTGGGGAGCAGTACTTC
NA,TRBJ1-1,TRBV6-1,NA,CASSDRGYTEAFF,TGTGCCAGCAGTGACCGTGGTTACACTGAAGCTTTCTTT
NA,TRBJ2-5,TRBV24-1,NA,CATSDPGAGGAETQYF,TGTGCCACCAGTGACCCTGGGGCCGGCGGGGCAGAGACCCAGTACTTC
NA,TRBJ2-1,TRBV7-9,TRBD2,CASSWTSNEQFF,TGTGCCAGCAGCTGGACTAGCAATGAGCAGTTCTTC
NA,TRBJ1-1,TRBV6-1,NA,CASSDLQMNTEAFF,TGTGCCAGCAGTGATCTCCAGATGAACACTGAAGCTTTCTTT
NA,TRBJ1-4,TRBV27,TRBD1,CASSLIQTGLEKLFF,TGTGCCAGCAGTTTAATTCAGACAGGGTTGGAAAAACTGTTTTTT
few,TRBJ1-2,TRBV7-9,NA,CASSLPRDDYGYTF,TGTGCCAGCAGCTTGCCCAGGGACGACTATGGCTACACCTTC
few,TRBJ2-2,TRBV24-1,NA,CATSGSHTGELFF,TGTGCCACCAGCGGATCGCACACCGGGGAGCTGTTTTTT
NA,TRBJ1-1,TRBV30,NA,CAWSEGVLNTEAFF,TGTGCCTGGAGCGAGGGAGTTTTGAACACTGAAGCTTTCTTT
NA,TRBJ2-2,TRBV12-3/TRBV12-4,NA,CASTGGGSTGELFF,TGTGCCAGCACTGGAGGAGGTTCAACTGGGGAGCTGTTTTTT
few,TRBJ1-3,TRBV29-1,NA,CSGRGGFGNTIYF,TGCAGCGGCAGAGGGGGGTTCGGAAACACCATATATTTT
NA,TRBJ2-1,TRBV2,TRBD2,CASRGTTSDSEQFF,TGTGCCAGCAGGGGGACTACAAGTGACAGTGAGCAGTTCTTC
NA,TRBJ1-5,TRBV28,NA,CASTPDTVYNQPQHF,TGTGCCAGCACCCCCGACACGGTATACAATCAGCCCCAGCATTTT
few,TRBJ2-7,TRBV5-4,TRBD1,CASSATDRYPYEQYF,TGTGCCAGCAGCGCGACGGACAGGTATCCCTACGAGCAGTACTTC
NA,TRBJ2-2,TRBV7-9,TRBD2,CASFGLAAGELFF,TGTGCCAGCTTCGGACTAGCAGCGGGGGAGCTGTTTTTT
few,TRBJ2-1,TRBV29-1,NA,CSVESTNEQFF,TGCAGCGTTGAGTCCACCAATGAGCAGTTCTTC
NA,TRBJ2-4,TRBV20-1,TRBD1,CSARFFEYYNRDRVSDIQYF,TGCAGTGCTAGATTCTTCGAGTACTATAACCGGGACAGGGTTTCGGACATTCAGTACTTC
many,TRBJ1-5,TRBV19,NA,CASSIAWGYQPQHF,TGTGCCAGTAGTATAGCGTGGGGATATCAGCCCCAGCATTTT
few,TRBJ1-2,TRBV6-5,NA,CASSWRGEDYGYTF,TGTGCCAGCAGTTGGAGGGGTGAGGACTATGGCTACACCTTC
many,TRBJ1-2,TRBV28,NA,CASSLSTDFYGYTF,TGTGCCAGCAGTTTATCCACAGATTTCTATGGCTACACCTTC
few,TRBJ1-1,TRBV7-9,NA,CASSLASSEAFF,TGTGCCAGCAGCTTAGCGTCTTCTGAAGCTTTCTTT
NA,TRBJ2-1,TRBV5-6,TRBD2,CASSLGTGGEQFF,TGTGCCAGCAGCTTAGGGACGGGGGGAGAGCAGTTCTTC
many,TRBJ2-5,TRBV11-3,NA,CASSTEQETQYF,TGTGCCAGCAGCACCGAGCAAGAGACCCAGTACTTC
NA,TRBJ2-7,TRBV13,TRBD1,CASSSRQGASYEQYF,TGTGCCAGCAGCTCCCGCCAGGGGGCGAGTTACGAGCAGTACTTC
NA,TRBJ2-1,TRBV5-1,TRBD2,CASSLAWGGSYNEQFF,TGCGCCAGCAGCTTGGCCTGGGGGGGGTCCTACAATGAGCAGTTCTTC
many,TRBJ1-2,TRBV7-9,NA,CASSSGNYGYTF,TGTGCCAGCAGCTCGGGAAACTATGGCTACACCTTC
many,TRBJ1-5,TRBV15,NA,CATSSRNQPQHF,TGTGCCACCAGCAGCCGTAATCAGCCCCAGCATTTT
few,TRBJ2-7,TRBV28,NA,CASSPDRLSGEQYF,TGTGCCAGCAGTCCGGATAGGCTATCGGGCGAGCAGTACTTC
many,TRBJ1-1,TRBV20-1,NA,CSARDNKAPRNTEAFF,TGCAGTGCTAGAGATAATAAGGCTCCCAGGAACACTGAAGCTTTCTTT
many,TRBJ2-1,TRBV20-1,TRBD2,CSARTLLAGSPNEQFF,TGCAGTGCTAGGACCCTTCTAGCGGGGAGTCCCAATGAGCAGTTCTTC
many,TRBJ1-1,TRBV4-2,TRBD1,CASSQGRGGNTEAFF,TGTGCCAGCAGCCAAGGCAGGGGGGGCAACACTGAAGCTTTCTTT
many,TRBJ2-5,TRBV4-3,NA,CASSQDLGQKETQYF,TGCGCCAGCAGCCAAGATCTGGGGCAGAAAGAGACCCAGTACTTC
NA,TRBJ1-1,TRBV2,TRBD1,CASTHPGTEYEAFF,TGTGCCAGCACGCACCCAGGGACAGAGTATGAAGCTTTCTTT
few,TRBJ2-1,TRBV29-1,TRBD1,CSVSGTEYNEQFF,TGCAGCGTGTCTGGGACAGAATACAATGAGCAGTTCTTC
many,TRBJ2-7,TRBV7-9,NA,CASSQGEEQYF,TGTGCCAGCAGCCAAGGGGAGGAGCAGTACTTC